This T cell receptor beta chain was sequenced for a study of cytomegalovirus exposure and HLA in healthy donors. Notes on the study in general: It was reportedly the case that the classifier diagnosed cytomegalovirus status with high specificity and sensitivity.

As concerns this clone: The antigen remains unidentified.

Donors came from a validation cohort of some 130 subjects, distinct from the first 666-subject cohort. This table comes from immunoSEQ multiplex PCR, and its TCRdb copy is limited to in-frame clones, with some not included. The sample contains tens of thousands of clones, roughly 90% of which appear only once. The CDR3 has 15 residues. Germline lookup yields CDR1 SQVTM and CDR2 ANQGSEA. V trimming: 4 bases; J trimming: 7 bases; junction bases outside the gene matches: 11. Sample: PBMCs. The TCR was taken from a woman between 18 and 29 years old in good health and CMV-seropositive. V and J are TRBV29-1 and TRBJ2-1; 9 bases line up with TRBD1. For the CDR3, the DNA is TGCAGCGTTGTGCCGTGGACAGGGGCTGTGAATGAGCAGTTCTTC. Translated, it gives CSVVPWTGAVNEQFF.